This TCR beta chain was sequenced for a study of PD-L1 blockade in urothelial cancer. Study summary: Atezolizumab was started by patients in 2014 at 1,200 mg intravenously every 3 weeks. T cells numbered a median of 141,255 in the blood samples.

Indicated time point: peripheral blood 6 weeks after treatment start. The repertoire was sequenced with immunoSEQ multiplex PCR; TCRdb's copy has only in-frame clones and lacks some. Here the sample spans 75,000 to 100,000 clones, 70% to 90% being singletons. V was pared by 3 bases and J by 7 bases, with 8 bases of the junction left unmatched. The germline V gene encodes CDR1 ENHRY and CDR2 SYGVKD. This CDR3 comprises 15 residues. The chain joins TRBV10-3 to TRBJ2-2; 7 nucleotides match TRBD1. The receptor comes from a man aged 70 or older with urothelial cancer. Source: PBMCs, taken around atezolizumab (anti-PD-L1) treatment. CDR3 in amino acids: CAISDKGAEIGELFF. Here the CDR3 DNA reads TGTGCCATCAGTGACAAGGGGGCAGAGATCGGGGAGCTGTTTTTT.